This T cell receptor (beta chain) was sequenced in a study of cytomegalovirus exposure and HLA in healthy donors. Study results and caveats: For cytomegalovirus status, the classifier reportedly gave diagnoses with high specificity and sensitivity. More clonal expansion characterized HLA-associated TCR beta chains than equally common others in a later analysis.

Amplification used 60 Vbeta primers and 13 Jbeta primers. Sequenced by immunoSEQ multiplex PCR; TCRdb stores in-frame clones only, minus some. The sample records more than 95,000 clones, approximately 66% being singletons. CDR1 SGHTA and CDR2 FQGNSA come from the germline V gene. This CDR3 spans 18 amino acids. V shed 0 bases and J 1 base; nucleotides not matched to a gene: 9. In regard to this clone: The antigen is not known.

The sample was PBMCs. The chain has TRBV7-2 and TRBJ1-1, with 9 nucleotides matching TRBD1. The TCR sequence derives from a woman aged 50 to 65 in good health and CMV-seronegative. CDR3 sequence reads: CASSLARLRTGANTEAFF. In nucleotides, the CDR3 is TGTGCCAGCAGCTTAGCAAGACTCCGGACAGGGGCGAACACTGAAGCTTTCTTT.